One and the same sample provided the 25 T cell receptor beta chains below, sequenced in a study of OX40 agonist ivuxolimab in advanced cancers. Repertoires were generated with immunoSEQ multiplex PCR, while TCRdb's copy carries only in-frame clones and drops some. The repertoire includes under 60,000 clones, roughly 90% of them detected once, and 25% to 40% sits in the top ten. The specimen comprised CD4+ or CD8+ T cells sorted from blood, sampled in a trial of the OX40 agonist ivuxolimab. The receptors here all came from an adult with an advanced solid tumor such as melanoma, head and neck, liver or kidney cancer.

The chain employs TRBV18 and TRBJ1-5, with a weak D call TRBD1 (6 bases). This CDR3 has 14 amino acids. With 7 bases removed from V and 1 base from J, the gap between germline ends came to 11 bases. Looked up from germline, CDR1 is KGHSH and CDR2 is LQKENI. The CDR3 is CASCGGESNQPQHF. The CDR3 coding sequence is TGTGCCAGCTGCGGGGGCGAGAGCAATCAGCCCCAGCATTTT.

The V gene is TRBV25-1, the J gene TRBJ2-5; the match to TRBD2 covers 9 bases. The CDR3 is made up of 16 amino acids. Per germline, CDR1 MGHDK and CDR2 SYGVNS. Unmatched junction bases numbered 15, after V lost 8 bases and J lost 5 bases. This CDR3 is CASAYPGGGAGETQYF. The CDR3 DNA sequence: TGTGCCAGCGCCTACCCTGGCGGGGGGGCAGGGGAGACCCAGTACTTC.

This chain uses TRBV5-1 with TRBJ2-1; TRBD2 matches 10 bases. CDR1 SGHRS and CDR2 YFSETQ come from the germline V gene. CDR3 length: 16 residues. V lost 4 bases to trimming and J lost 4 bases; unmatched junction nucleotides: 8. The CDR3 DNA follows: TGCGCCAGCAGCATGGCTAGCGGGAGAGGATACAATGAGCAGTTCTTC. It codes for CASSMASGRGYNEQFF.

The rearrangement links TRBV30 to TRBJ1-2; 7 nucleotides line up with TRBD1. Germline CDR1 reads GTSNPN; CDR2 reads SVGIG (reference sequence). There are 11 residues in the CDR3. The V and J ends lost 5 bases and 8 bases, in that order; junction bases with no gene match: 5. This CDR3 is CAWGTVGGYTF. The CDR3, as DNA: TGTGCCTGGGGGACAGTGGGGGGCTACACCTTC.

The chain recombines TRBV14 with TRBJ2-3, with 9 nucleotides matching TRBD1. CDR3 length: 15 residues. V dropped 3 bases and J dropped 3; count of bases not matched to a gene: 4. CDR1 SGHDN and CDR2 FVKESK come from the germline V gene. CDR3 in DNA: TGTGCCAGCAGCCAGATCGGGACAGGGACAGATACGCAGTATTTT. Translation gives CASSQIGTGTDTQYF.

The J gene is TRBJ1-1, the V gene TRBV11-2, with TRBD1 matching 8 bases. CDR1 and CDR2 (germline): SGHAT, FQNNGV. The CDR3 has 14 amino acids. With 5 bases clipped from V and 7 bases from J, the junction kept 9 bases outside the gene matches. In DNA form, the CDR3 reads TGTGCCAGCAGCACTGGGGGGGACAGGTTTGAAGCTTTCTTT. Encoded protein: CASSTGGDRFEAFF.

The chain uses TRBV11-2 and TRBJ2-5, with 11 bases aligning to TRBD1. The V gene's germline CDR1 is SGHAT and CDR2 FQNNGV. V dropped 3 bases and J dropped 4; count of bases not matched to a gene: 4. This CDR3 contains 15 residues. Written as DNA, the CDR3 is TGTGCCAGCAGCTTCTCCGGGACAGGGGGAGAGACCCAGTACTTC. Its translation is CASSFSGTGGETQYF.

The gene calls are TRBV27 and TRBJ2-7; D gene ambiguous. The CDR3 contains 13 residues. The germline CDR1 and CDR2 sequences are MNHEY and SMNVEV (reference sequence). Trimming cost V 6 bases and J 0 bases, with 9 bases left between them. CDR3 sequence reads: CASSSLSSYEQYF. The CDR3 region has the DNA TGTGCCAGCAGCTCTCTTAGCTCCTACGAGCAGTACTTC.

The rearrangement links TRBV19 to TRBJ1-1; D gene ambiguous. The germline CDR1 and CDR2 sequences are LNHDA and SQIVND (reference sequence). The CDR3 is made up of 16 amino acids. Trimming left V 3 bases short and J 5 bases short, with 19 bases between. This chain's CDR3 is CASSISDLSWGTEAFF. In DNA form, the CDR3 reads TGTGCCAGTAGTATTTCCGACCTGAGTTGGGGAACTGAAGCTTTCTTT.

V gene TRBV9 combines with J gene TRBJ1-2; 7 positions agree with TRBD1. Germline CDR1 SGDLS, CDR2 YYNGEE. The CDR3 is 14 residues long. The junction had 7 bases not matched to a gene; V was cut back by 4 bases and J by 4 bases. The CDR3 DNA reads TGTGCCAGCAGCCCCAGGGGGGACACCTATGGCTACACCTTC. Its translation is CASSPRGDTYGYTF.

The J gene is TRBJ1-5, the V gene TRBV10-3; the match to TRBD1 covers 7 bases. Losses at the gene ends were 10 bases for V and 7 bases for J; bases not matched to a gene: 13. The CDR3 loop spans 14 amino acids. The germline CDR1 and CDR2 sequences are ENHRY and SYGVKD. CDR3 region: CATRGSGYDQPQHF. CDR3 nucleotide sequence: TGTGCCACCAGGGGGTCAGGGTATGACCAGCCCCAGCATTTT.

Written as DNA, the CDR3 is TGTGCCAGCAGCTCCATGGCTGGGACCACTCTCTACAATGAGCAGTTCTTC. It yields the protein CASSSMAGTTLYNEQFF. J is TRBJ2-1 and V is TRBV13; D may correspond to TRBD1 or TRBD2 (5 bases each). Germline V gene sequence: CDR1 PRHDT, CDR2 FYEKMQ (reference sequence). This CDR3 has 17 residues. V gave up 4 bases and J gave up 3 bases, with 19 bases separating them.

This chain links TRBV6-5 with TRBJ2-5, with no clear D. Germline loops: CDR1 MNHEY, CDR2 SVGAGI. The CDR3 has 16 amino acids. Trimming took off 0 bases at V and 5 bases at J, with 16 bases between the two ends. The DNA of the CDR3 is TGTGCCAGCAGTTACTCCTACCAAATGAGTGGGGAGACCCAGTACTTC. Translation gives CASSYSYQMSGETQYF.

V usage is TRBV7-8 and J usage is TRBJ2-3, with D possibly being TRBD1 or TRBD2 (5 bases each). The CDR3 is made up of 11 amino acids. CDR1 and CDR2 (germline): SGHVS, FQNEAQ. The ends were cut back, 6 bases at V and 6 bases at J, with 7 bases in the middle. CDR3 nucleotide sequence: TGTGCCAGCAGTTGGGGGGATACGCAGTATTTT. Residues: CASSWGDTQYF.

This chain uses TRBV6-6 with TRBJ2-3; TRBD2 aligns across 8 bases. Germline CDR1 reads MNHNY; CDR2 reads SVGAGI (reference sequence). The CDR3 is made up of 15 amino acids. V was clipped by 4 bases and J by 3 bases; unmatched bases: 6. CDR3 loop: CASSSQRESTDTQYF. The CDR3 DNA reads as TGTGCCAGCAGTTCACAGCGGGAGTCGACAGATACGCAGTATTTT.

V is TRBV7-9 and J is TRBJ2-5; tentative D call: TRBD2 (6 bases). V shed 5 bases and J shed 0 bases, with 7 bases lying between them. The CDR3 is 13 residues long. CDR1 and CDR2 from the germline V gene are SEHNR and FQNEAQ (reference sequence). DNA of the CDR3: TGTGCCAGCAGCCGGGAGTACCAAGAGACCCAGTACTTC. Amino acid sequence: CASSREYQETQYF.

The V and J genes are TRBV7-9 and TRBJ2-1; tentatively, D is TRBD1 (6 bases). V dropped 5 bases and J dropped 1 base, with 15 bases sitting between them. Germline lookup yields CDR1 SEHNR and CDR2 FQNEAQ (reference sequence). The CDR3 is made up of 16 amino acids. CDR3 coding DNA: TGTGCCAGCAGCCTTGGGGGCCAGGGGTCCTACAATGAGCAGTTCTTC. Its translation: CASSLGGQGSYNEQFF.

On this clone: This sample includes further DNA sequences coding for the same CDR3. J is TRBJ2-1 and V is TRBV29-1; 11 bases agree with TRBD2. The CDR3 length is 14 residues. The germline V gene encodes CDR1 SQVTM and CDR2 ANQGSEA. V was clipped by 1 base and J by 8 bases; unmatched bases: 4. The CDR3 DNA reads as TGCAGCGTTGAAGTAGGACTAGCGGGTTATGAGCAGTTCTTC. Translated, it gives CSVEVGLAGYEQFF.

V gene TRBV19 combines with J gene TRBJ2-3; the D is unclear. Germline CDR1 LNHDA, CDR2 SQIVND (reference sequence). The CDR3 is 13 amino acids. The V end lost 5 bases, the J end lost 6 bases, and 12 bases lay between the germline ends. DNA of the CDR3: TGTGCCAGTAGTTTATTGCTGTTTGATACGCAGTATTTT. As protein: CASSLLLFDTQYF. Using reference TRBV19 and TRBJ2-3 for the parts outside the CDR3, the full variable domain is DGGITQSPKYLFRKEGQNVTLSCEQNLNHDAMYWYRQDPGQGLRLIYYSQIVNDFQKGDIAEGYSVSREKKESFPLTVTSAQKNPTAFYLCASSLLLFDTQYFGPGTRLTVL.

Concerning this clone: A read error may account for a junction end that differs from germline. V and J are TRBV11-2 and TRBJ2-7; 11 nucleotides agree with TRBD2. CDR1 is SGHAT, CDR2 FQNNGV, per germline. CDR3 length: 15 residues. The DNA for the CDR3 is TGTGCCAGCACCCCGGAAGAGGGGACCAGACTAGCGGGACTATTC. Protein: CASTPEEGTRLAGLF.

The chain carries TRBV2 and TRBJ1-5; unclear D gene. The CDR3 has 16 amino acids. Germline values: CDR1 SNHLY, CDR2 FYNNEI. Trimming removed 4 bases from V and 6 bases from J, with 19 bases in between. The CDR3 sequence: CASSVPRAHGSQPQHF. CDR3 coding DNA: TGTGCCAGCAGTGTACCCCGGGCCCATGGGAGTCAGCCCCAGCATTTT.

This clone has a single count. The chain uses TRBV21-1 and TRBJ2-1; the table's D call, TRBD1, was not checked against the DNA. TRBV21-1 is termed a pseudogene. This CDR3 has 18 amino acids. This chain's CDR3 is CASSKTKGRTVKPPEQFF. As DNA, the CDR3 is TGTGCCAGCAGCAAGACGAAAGGGCGGACAGTAAAGCCGCCTGAGCAGTTCTTC.

In this sample, this clone turned up once. The V call is TRBV7-9, the J call TRBJ1-4; the D is unclear. The V end was cut by 5 bases, the J end by 8 bases, with 12 bases between. Germline assignment: CDR1 SEHNR and CDR2 FQNEAQ (reference sequence). The CDR3 is 13 amino acids. CDR3 sequence (DNA): TGTGCCAGCAGCCTGCTCCAACGGGAAAAACTGTTTTTT. Protein product: CASSLLQREKLFF.

The genes are TRBV28 and TRBJ2-1, with 14 bases that match TRBD2. The germline gives CDR1 MDHEN, CDR2 SYDVKM. The CDR3 covers 17 residues. V lost 3 bases and J lost 6; bases outside the gene matches: 7. The CDR3 sequence: CASSLRAGTSGSNEQFF. In nucleotides, the CDR3 is TGTGCCAGCAGTTTGCGAGCCGGGACTAGCGGGAGCAATGAGCAGTTCTTC.

V is TRBV19 and J is TRBJ2-1, with 10 bases lining up with TRBD2. The CDR3 has 15 amino acids. Germline V gene data show CDR1 as LNHDA and CDR2 as SQIVND (reference sequence). V shed 5 bases and J 6 bases; nucleotides not matched to a gene: 7. The CDR3 DNA reads TGTGCCAGTAGTCTGCTAGCGGGAGTGTTCAATGAGCAGTTCTTC. Its translation: CASSLLAGVFNEQFF.